This T cell receptor (beta chain) was recorded in a study of response to subunit inactivated influenza vaccine. The germline V gene has CDR1 MNHEY and CDR2 SVGEGT. The CDR3 extends over 15 amino acids. The V gene end was trimmed by 2 bases and the J gene end by 2 bases; junction bases not matched to a gene: 4. From the RT-PCR reads, TCRdb called clonotypes with MiXCR, one entry per CDR3 protein. The sample lists about 650,000 distinct CDR3 sequences; approximately 14% were seen once. The sequencing here drew on PBMCs from blood, taken 11 to 12 days after vaccination. The chain uses TRBV6-2 or TRBV6-3 and TRBJ2-7; 9 nucleotides line up with TRBD1. The sequence derives from a man over 45 who received an inactivated influenza vaccine. CDR3 bases: TGTGCCAGCAGTTACGAGGACAGGGGTCCCTACGAGCAGTACTTC. Its translation: CASSYEDRGPYEQYF.